This entry lists 29 T cell receptor beta chains sequenced from one sample in a study of blood T cell repertoires in COVID-19. TCRdb's table, derived via immunoSEQ multiplex PCR, lists solely in-frame clones and lacks some. The sample holds tens of thousands of clones, around 80% seen once. The material sequenced was peripheral blood. The receptors originated from a man aged 60-69 years with active or convalescent COVID-19.

The chain has TRBV27 and TRBJ2-3; TRBD2 agrees at 13 bases. Looked up from germline, CDR1 is MNHEY and CDR2 is SMNVEV (reference sequence). The CDR3 length is 15 residues. V lost 4 bases, J lost 6 bases, and 4 bases stayed unmatched. The CDR3 here is CASSSGLAGVDTQYF. The DNA for the CDR3 is TGTGCCAGCAGTTCTGGACTAGCGGGGGTGGATACGCAGTATTTT.

The table lists this clone with a few counts. This sequence joins TRBV11-1 and TRBJ2-7; 10 bases are a match to TRBD1. This CDR3 has 14 amino acids. V trimming: 7 bases; J trimming: 1 base; junction bases outside the gene matches: 4. Germline V gene lookup returns CDR1 SGHAT and CDR2 FQDESV (reference sequence). CDR3 residues: CASNDRGLSYEQYF. The CDR3 DNA follows: TGTGCCAGCAACGACAGGGGGCTATCCTACGAGCAGTACTTC.

V usage is TRBV19 and J usage is TRBJ2-2; 7 bases align to TRBD1. The J segment lost 3 bases and the V segment lost 10 bases, leaving 8 bases of the junction unmatched. The CDR3 consists of 14 residues. Germline CDR1 reads LNHDA; CDR2 reads SQIVND (reference sequence). The CDR3 nucleotides are TGTGCCACGGGACGTACAGGGGACACCGGGGAGCTGTTTTTT. Its protein product is CATGRTGDTGELFF. The variable domain in full, with the rest retrieved from reference TRBV19 and TRBJ2-2, is DGGITQSPKYLFRKEGQNVTLSCEQNLNHDAMYWYRQDPGQGLRLIYYSQIVNDFQKGDIAEGYSVSREKKESFPLTVTSAQKNPTAFYLCATGRTGDTGELFFGEGSRLTVL.

This chain links TRBV3-1 (or the pseudogene TRBV3-2) with TRBJ2-2; D gene uncertain. The V end was cut by 2 bases, the J end by 5 bases, with 9 bases between. The length of the CDR3 is 14 residues. The germline CDR1 and CDR2 sequences are LGHDT and YNNKEL (reference sequence). The CDR3 here is CASSQFGNTGELFF. The CDR3 DNA reads TGTGCCAGCAGCCAATTTGGCAATACCGGGGAGCTGTTTTTT.

The chain uses TRBV5-6 and TRBJ1-5; D remains ambiguous. Germline V gene data show CDR1 as SGHDT and CDR2 as YYEEEE. The CDR3 spans 13 residues. Trimming left V 2 bases short and J 4 bases short, with 7 bases between. CDR3 region: CASSLTANQPQHF. In DNA form, the CDR3 reads TGTGCCAGCAGCTTAACAGCAAATCAGCCCCAGCATTTT.

The V and J genes are TRBV29-1 and TRBJ1-4, with 7 bases identical to TRBD1. CDR1 is SQVTM and CDR2 is ANQGSEA in the germline V gene. V lost 7 bases to trimming and J lost 5 bases; unmatched junction nucleotides: 7. The CDR3 is 13 residues long. This chain's CDR3 is CSAHRGRNEKLFF. Here the CDR3 DNA reads TGCAGCGCCCACAGGGGTAGGAATGAAAAACTGTTTTTT.

The chain couples TRBV2 to TRBJ1-3; D is undetermined. There are 12 residues in the CDR3. Trimming cost V 6 bases and J 4 bases, with 7 bases left between them. Germline V lookup: CDR1 SNHLY, CDR2 FYNNEI. The CDR3 nucleotides read TGTGCCAGCAGAATCCAGGGAAACACCATATATTTT. This translates into CASRIQGNTIYF.

The chain joins TRBV11-2 to TRBJ2-1; 7 nucleotides line up with TRBD2. The CDR3 runs 12 residues. The V segment lost 5 bases and the J segment 10 bases; nucleotides outside the gene matches: 5. CDR1 is SGHAT, CDR2 FQNNGV, per germline. Here the CDR3 reads CASSILGGEQFF. The CDR3 coding sequence is TGTGCCAGCAGCATTCTCGGGGGGGAGCAGTTCTTC.

The chain recombines TRBV5-1 with TRBJ1-1; D perhaps matches TRBD1 (6 bases). From germline, CDR1 is SGHRS and CDR2 YFSETQ. The CDR3 is 16 residues long. Trimming took off 4 bases at V and 2 bases at J, with 18 bases between the two ends. The CDR3 DNA reads TGCGCCAGCAGCCTTGCGGGTGGGGGCCTTAACACTGAAGCTTTCTTT. Its translation: CASSLAGGGLNTEAFF.

The rearrangement uses TRBV19 and TRBJ2-3; 10 bases line up with TRBD1. The CDR3 consists of 16 residues. Germline CDR1 is LNHDA and CDR2 is SQIVND (reference sequence). With 5 bases clipped from V and 5 bases from J, the junction kept 10 bases outside the gene matches. Here the CDR3 DNA reads TGTGCCAGTAGTCCTCGCGGGACAGGGGCAATAGATACGCAGTATTTT. It yields the protein CASSPRGTGAIDTQYF.

This clone has only a few counts. The V call is TRBV7-2, the J call TRBJ2-2, with D possibly being TRBD1 (5 bases). The germline V and J ends were trimmed by 5 bases and 2 bases, with 21 bases remaining between them. Germline CDR1 and CDR2: SGHTA and FQGNSA. This CDR3 spans 18 amino acids. DNA of the CDR3: TGTGCCAGCAGCCCCGAAGGGGTGCGGATATTAAACACCGGGGAGCTGTTTTTT. Translated: CASSPEGVRILNTGELFF.

The chain is built from TRBV11-2 and TRBJ2-1; tentatively, D is TRBD2 (7 bases). CDR1 is SGHAT and CDR2 is FQNNGV in the germline V gene. Deletions cut 0 bases from V and 9 bases from J, with 21 bases between. CDR3 length: 17 amino acids. CDR3 in amino acids: CASSLDPEGGTSGEQFF. CDR3 nucleotide sequence: TGTGCCAGCAGCTTAGATCCCGAGGGGGGGACCAGCGGTGAGCAGTTCTTC.

The chain links TRBV24-1 to TRBJ2-1; 10 bases fit TRBD1. CDR1 KGHDR and CDR2 SFDVKD come from the germline V gene. The CDR3 runs 14 residues. V lost 7 bases to trimming and J lost 6 bases; unmatched junction nucleotides: 5. DNA for the CDR3: TGTGCCACCAGCGCGGACAGGGGGATCAATGAGCAGTTCTTC. Translating it yields CATSADRGINEQFF.

The chain joins TRBV3-1 (or the pseudogene TRBV3-2) to TRBJ1-4; 7 bases map to TRBD1. With 0 bases clipped from V and 15 bases from J, the junction kept 10 bases outside the gene matches. CDR1 is LGHDT, CDR2 YNNKEL, per germline (reference sequence). The CDR3 extends over 14 amino acids. CDR3 sequence (DNA): TGTGCCAGCAGCCAAGACAACCCCCGGGACAGTTTGTTTTTT. It is translated as CASSQDNPRDSLFF.

This chain joins TRBV5-1 and TRBJ2-5, with 8 bases that match TRBD2. Germline V gene lookup returns CDR1 SGHRS and CDR2 YFSETQ. The CDR3 contains 16 residues. The V gene end was trimmed by 4 bases and the J gene end by 5 bases; junction bases not matched to a gene: 13. The CDR3 nucleotides are TGCGCCAGCAGCCCCCGGAGGCGGGGGGCCGGGGAGACCCAGTACTTC. Translated: CASSPRRRGAGETQYF.

This clone appeared a few times. V is TRBV15 and J is TRBJ2-6; unclear D gene. V was pared by 2 bases and J by 5 bases, with 7 bases between. The CDR3 is 14 residues long. Germline assignment: CDR1 LNHNV and CDR2 YYDKDF (reference sequence). For the CDR3, the DNA is TGTGCCACCAGCAGACCCCTTCGGGCCAACGTCCTGACTTTC. This codes for CATSRPLRANVLTF. Full variable domain (rest looked up from reference TRBV15 and TRBJ2-6): DAMVIQNPRYQVTQFGKPVTLSCSQTLNHNVMYWYQQKSSQAPKLLFHYYDKDFNNEADTPDNFQSRRPNTSFCFLDIRSPGLGDTAMYLCATSRPLRANVLTFGAGSRLTVL.

The V gene is TRBV20-1, the J gene TRBJ2-7, with D unclear. Germline V lookup: CDR1 DFQATT, CDR2 SNEGSKA (reference sequence). The V end was cut by 3 bases, the J end by 0 bases, with 18 bases between. The CDR3 loop spans 16 amino acids. The CDR3 loop reads CSASDLRSSTSYEQYF. The CDR3 DNA reads TGCAGTGCTAGTGATTTGAGAAGCTCTACCTCCTACGAGCAGTACTTC.

The chain links TRBV2 to TRBJ1-2; D may be TRBD1 (5 bases). The CDR3 length is 15 residues. The V and J ends lost 6 bases and 3 bases respectively, with 17 bases between them. Germline V lookup: CDR1 SNHLY, CDR2 FYNNEI. CDR3 DNA: TGTGCCAGCAGCCTCATGGGACTACGGTACTATGGCTACACCTTC. Translating gives CASSLMGLRYYGYTF.

The chain is built from TRBV9 and TRBJ2-7; TRBD2 might be the D (5 bases). Per the germline V gene, CDR1 is SGDLS and CDR2 is YYNGEE. This CDR3 region has 15 residues. V was shortened by 2 bases and J by 1 base, with 13 bases between the two germline ends. CDR3 sequence reads: CASSVSPGFSYEQYF. The CDR3, as DNA: TGTGCCAGCAGCGTCTCACCGGGGTTTTCCTACGAGCAGTACTTC.

This sequence joins TRBV6-5 and TRBJ1-1; D remains ambiguous. The CDR3 spans 12 residues. The germline V gene encodes CDR1 MNHEY and CDR2 SVGAGI. Between the trimmed V and J ends, which lost 5 bases and 4 bases, there was a span of 8 bases. The CDR3 DNA reads as TGTGCCAGCAGTCCTTTCTCCACTGAAGCTTTCTTT. Its translation is CASSPFSTEAFF.

The chain has TRBV5-6 and TRBJ2-7; D is possibly TRBD2 (6 bases). The germline V gene encodes CDR1 SGHDT and CDR2 YYEEEE. Trimming stripped 4 bases from V and 0 bases from J, with 20 bases between. The CDR3 contains 17 residues. The DNA of the CDR3 is TGTGCCAGCAGCCCCCTGGGTCGGGACTCGAGCTCCTACGAGCAGTACTTC. As protein: CASSPLGRDSSSYEQYF.

V usage is TRBV27 and J usage is TRBJ1-2, with TRBD1 matching 7 bases. The V gene end was trimmed by 3 bases and the J gene end by 0 bases; junction bases not matched to a gene: 10. Looked up from germline, CDR1 is MNHEY and CDR2 is SMNVEV (reference sequence). This CDR3 is built from 17 residues. Written as DNA, the CDR3 is TGTGCCAGCAGTTTGGGCAGGGGGACCCTAGCTAACTATGGCTACACCTTC. Its protein is CASSLGRGTLANYGYTF.

The chain combines TRBV28 with TRBJ1-1; perhaps TRBD1 as D (6 bases). CDR1 is MDHEN and CDR2 is SYDVKM in the germline V gene. V lost 6 bases, J lost 3 bases, and 17 bases lay in between. This CDR3 comprises 15 residues. The CDR3 sequence: CASRDPGGADTEAFF. As DNA, the CDR3 is TGTGCCAGCAGGGATCCGGGGGGGGCAGACACTGAAGCTTTCTTT.

This chain uses TRBV28 with TRBJ2-7, with 11 bases identical to TRBD1. The germline CDR1 and CDR2 sequences are MDHEN and SYDVKM. CDR3 length: 14 residues. Germline trimming cut 6 bases from V and 9 bases from J; bases unmatched to any gene: 10. The CDR3 region is CASRYGQGATAQYF. DNA for the CDR3: TGTGCCAGCAGGTACGGACAGGGGGCAACGGCGCAGTACTTC.

The chain couples TRBV18 to TRBJ1-2, with D maybe TRBD1 (6 bases). Trimming took off 4 bases at V and 8 bases at J, with 11 bases between the two ends. The CDR3 is 12 residues long. Germline V gene sequence: CDR1 KGHSH, CDR2 LQKENI. CDR3 region: CASSLGTLGYTF. For the CDR3, the DNA is TGTGCCAGCTCACTTGGGACATTAGGCTACACCTTC.

The gene calls are TRBV4-1 and TRBJ1-1; D may be TRBD1 (5 bases). Trimming shortened V by 2 bases and J by 0 bases, and 16 bases separated the two germline ends. From germline, CDR1 is MGHRA and CDR2 YSYEKL. The CDR3 is made up of 17 amino acids. The CDR3 is CASSQPRGGEVNTEAFF. The CDR3 nucleotides read TGCGCCAGCAGCCAACCCCGGGGAGGGGAAGTGAACACTGAAGCTTTCTTT.

The rearrangement uses TRBV20-1 and TRBJ1-1; no reliable D call. CDR1 DFQATT and CDR2 SNEGSKA come from the germline V gene (reference sequence). Deletions cut 3 bases from V and 5 bases from J, with 7 bases between. CDR3 length: 11 amino acids. CDR3 bases: TGCAGTGCTAGTTCTCGGACTGAAGCTTTCTTT. It specifies CSASSRTEAFF.

The chain joins TRBV7-3 to TRBJ1-3; D gene ambiguous. The CDR3 runs 17 residues. Germline-derived CDR1 and CDR2 are SGHTA and FQGTGA. Trimming left V 1 base short and J 0 bases short, with 13 bases between. This chain's CDR3 is CASSLSLGGSSGNTIYF. In DNA form, the CDR3 reads TGTGCCAGCAGCTTAAGTCTGGGAGGATCCTCTGGAAACACCATATATTTT.

This clone was observed a handful of times. The rearrangement joins TRBV3-1 (or the pseudogene TRBV3-2) to TRBJ1-3; 9 bases are shared with TRBD1. CDR1 and CDR2 (germline): LGHDT, YNNKEL (reference sequence). The length of the CDR3 is 17 residues. J gave up 0 bases and V 4 bases, and 7 bases lay outside the gene matches. The DNA of the CDR3 is TGTGCCAGCAGCCCTCCTGGGACAGGGAGCTCTGGAAACACCATATATTTT. Translating it yields CASSPPGTGSSGNTIYF.